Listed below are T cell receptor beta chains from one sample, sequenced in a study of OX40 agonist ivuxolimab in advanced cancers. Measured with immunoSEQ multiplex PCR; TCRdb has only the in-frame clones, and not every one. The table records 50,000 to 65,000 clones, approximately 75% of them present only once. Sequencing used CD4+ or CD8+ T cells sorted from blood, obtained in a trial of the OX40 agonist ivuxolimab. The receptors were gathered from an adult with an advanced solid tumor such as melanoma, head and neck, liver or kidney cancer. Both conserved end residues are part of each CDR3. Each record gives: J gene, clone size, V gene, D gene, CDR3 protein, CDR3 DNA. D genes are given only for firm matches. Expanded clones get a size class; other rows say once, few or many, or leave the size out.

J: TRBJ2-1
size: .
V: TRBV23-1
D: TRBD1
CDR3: CASSQGQNNNEQFF
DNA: TGCGCCAGCAGTCAGGGACAGAACAACAATGAGCAGTTCTTC

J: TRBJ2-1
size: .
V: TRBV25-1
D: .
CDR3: CASSQQGNNEQFF
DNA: TGTGCCAGCAGTCAACAGGGAAACAATGAGCAGTTCTTC

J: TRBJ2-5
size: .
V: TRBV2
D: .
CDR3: CASSVVGQETQYF
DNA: TGTGCCAGCAGTGTTGTGGGACAAGAGACCCAGTACTTC

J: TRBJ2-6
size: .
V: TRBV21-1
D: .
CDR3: CASRSAVQQSRANVLTF
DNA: TGTGCCAGCAGGAGCGCAGTACAACAAAGTCGGGCCAACGTCCTGACTTTC

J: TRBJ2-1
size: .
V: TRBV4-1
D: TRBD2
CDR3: CASSQQISGGSYNEQFF
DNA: TGCGCCAGCAGCCAGCAAATTAGCGGGGGGTCCTACAATGAGCAGTTCTTC

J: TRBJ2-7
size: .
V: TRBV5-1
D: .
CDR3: CASSLALGSAYEQYF
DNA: TGCGCCAGCAGCTTGGCTTTGGGTTCAGCCTACGAGCAGTACTTC

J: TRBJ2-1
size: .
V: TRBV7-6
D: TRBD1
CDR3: CASSPRPGQDLNEQFF
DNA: TGTGCCAGCAGCCCCCGACCGGGACAGGACCTCAATGAGCAGTTCTTC

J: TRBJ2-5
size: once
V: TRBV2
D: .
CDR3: CASGTDRRETQYF
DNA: TGTGCCAGCGGGACTGACCGTAGAGAGACCCAGTACTTC

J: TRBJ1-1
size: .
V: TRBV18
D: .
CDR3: CASSPTDSGEAFF
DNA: TGTGCCAGCTCACCAACAGACTCTGGCGAAGCTTTCTTT

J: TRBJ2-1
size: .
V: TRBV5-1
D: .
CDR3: CASSIPRGGVSSYNEQFF
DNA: TGCGCCAGCAGCATCCCCCGGGGCGGGGTTAGCTCCTACAATGAGCAGTTCTTC

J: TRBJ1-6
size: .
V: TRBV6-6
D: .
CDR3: CATHVTGNNSPLHF
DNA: TGTGCCACGCACGTCACAGGGAATAATTCACCCCTCCACTTT

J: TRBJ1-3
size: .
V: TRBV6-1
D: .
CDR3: CASSEQNSGNTIYF
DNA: TGTGCCAGCAGTGAGCAGAACTCTGGAAACACCATATATTTT

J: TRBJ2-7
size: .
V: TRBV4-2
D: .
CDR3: CASSQVGQTYEQYF
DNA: TGTGCCAGCAGCCAAGTCGGACAGACATACGAGCAGTACTTC

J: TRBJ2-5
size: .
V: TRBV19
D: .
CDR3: CASSIEAAEETQYF
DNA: TGTGCCAGTAGTATAGAGGCAGCGGAGGAGACCCAGTACTTC

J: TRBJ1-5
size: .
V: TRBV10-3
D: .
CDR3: CAISRDRAGQPQHF
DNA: TGTGCCATCAGCCGAGACCGGGCGGGTCAGCCCCAGCATTTT

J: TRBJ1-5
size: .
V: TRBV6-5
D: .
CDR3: CASSYSPRNNQPQHF
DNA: TGTGCCAGCAGTTACTCCCCGCGGAATAATCAGCCCCAGCATTTT